The source of this TCR beta chain is a study of blood T cell repertoires in COVID-19. Study summary: The United States, Italy and Spain supplied acute and convalescent COVID-19 samples. T cells, B-cell-depleted T cells, or PBMCs provided the cDNA or gDNA that served as material.

Only in-frame clones appear in the TCRdb table, and some are missing; sequencing was by immunoSEQ multiplex PCR. The sample has 150,000 to 200,000 clones, 85% seen once. This CDR3 comprises 14 residues. Germline CDR1 and CDR2: SGHRS and YFSETQ. Trimming stripped 4 bases from V and 2 bases from J, with 9 bases between. The sequencing sample was made of peripheral blood. The origin of this receptor is a human donor with acute or convalescent COVID-19. The donor label of this sample is uncertain. The V gene is TRBV5-1, the J gene TRBJ1-4, with D hard to call. CDR3 DNA: TGCGCCAGCAGCAAGAGGGCGACTAATGAAAAACTGTTTTTT. This codes for CASSKRATNEKLFF.